The sequence of this T cell receptor beta chain was determined in a study of blood T cell repertoires in COVID-19. Whole-study context: Collection of acute and convalescent COVID-19 samples took place in the United States, Italy and Spain. T cells, B-cell-depleted T cells, or PBMCs provided the cDNA or gDNA that served as material.

The CDR3 length is 15 residues. Unmatched junction bases numbered 11, after V lost 3 bases and J lost 7 bases. Germline lookup yields CDR1 SEHNR and CDR2 FQNEAQ (reference sequence). As processed by the authors: Reference gene primer amplification in the assay estimated nucleated cell counts. The method was immunoSEQ multiplex PCR; TCRdb's version includes in-frame clones alone and lacks a portion of them. V and J calls and clone size follow that table, whereas D and trimming were derived from the DNA. The table has a few hundred thousand clones, under 90% seen once. The clonotype originates from a woman aged 80 or older with acute or convalescent COVID-19. Sequenced sample: peripheral blood. This chain joins TRBV7-9 and TRBJ2-7; 8 bases are a match to TRBD2. The CDR3 region has the DNA TGTGCCAGCAGCTTTGGTAGCGGGGCCCAGGGGGAGCAGTACTTC. It codes for CASSFGSGAQGEQYF.